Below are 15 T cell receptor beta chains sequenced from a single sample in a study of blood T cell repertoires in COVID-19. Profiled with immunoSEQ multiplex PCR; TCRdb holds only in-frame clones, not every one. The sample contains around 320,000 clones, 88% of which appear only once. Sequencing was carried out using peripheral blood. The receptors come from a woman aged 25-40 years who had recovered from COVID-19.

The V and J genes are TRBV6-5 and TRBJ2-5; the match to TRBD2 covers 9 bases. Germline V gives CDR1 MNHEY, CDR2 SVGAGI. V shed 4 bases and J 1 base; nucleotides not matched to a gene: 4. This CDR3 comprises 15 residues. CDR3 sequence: CASSWLAGTQETQYF. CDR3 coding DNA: TGTGCCAGCAGTTGGCTAGCGGGGACCCAAGAGACCCAGTACTTC.

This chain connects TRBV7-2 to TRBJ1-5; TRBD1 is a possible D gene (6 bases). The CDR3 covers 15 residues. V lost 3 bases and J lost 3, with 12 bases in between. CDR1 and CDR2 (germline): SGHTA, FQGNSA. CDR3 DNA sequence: TGTGCCAGCAGCTTCAGGGGAAGGGACAATCAGCCCCAGCATTTT. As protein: CASSFRGRDNQPQHF.

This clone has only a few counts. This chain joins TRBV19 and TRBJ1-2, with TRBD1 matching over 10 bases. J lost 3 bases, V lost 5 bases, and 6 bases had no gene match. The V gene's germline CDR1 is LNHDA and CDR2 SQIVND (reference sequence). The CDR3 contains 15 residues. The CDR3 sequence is CASSSPDRGYYGYTF. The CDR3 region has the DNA TGTGCCAGTAGTTCCCCGGACAGGGGGTACTATGGCTACACCTTC.

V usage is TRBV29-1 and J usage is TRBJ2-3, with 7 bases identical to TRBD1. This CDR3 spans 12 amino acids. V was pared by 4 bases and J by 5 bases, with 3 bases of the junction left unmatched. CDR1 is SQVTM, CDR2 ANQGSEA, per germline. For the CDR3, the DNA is TGCAGCGTTGGGGGACAGCTAGATACGCAGTATTTT. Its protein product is CSVGGQLDTQYF.

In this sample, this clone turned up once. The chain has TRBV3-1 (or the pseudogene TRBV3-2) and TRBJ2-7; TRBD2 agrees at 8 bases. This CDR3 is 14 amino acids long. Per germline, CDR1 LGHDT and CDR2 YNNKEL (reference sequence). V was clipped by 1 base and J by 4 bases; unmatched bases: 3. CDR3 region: CASSQVSGAYEQYF. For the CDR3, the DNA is TGTGCCAGCAGCCAAGTTAGCGGGGCGTACGAGCAGTACTTC.

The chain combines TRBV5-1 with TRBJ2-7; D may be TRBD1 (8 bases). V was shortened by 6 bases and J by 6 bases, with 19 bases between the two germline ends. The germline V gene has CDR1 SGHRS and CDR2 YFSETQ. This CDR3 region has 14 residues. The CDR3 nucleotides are TGCGCCAGCAACACCGGAGCGGGGACAGGCGAGCAGTACTTC. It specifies CASNTGAGTGEQYF.

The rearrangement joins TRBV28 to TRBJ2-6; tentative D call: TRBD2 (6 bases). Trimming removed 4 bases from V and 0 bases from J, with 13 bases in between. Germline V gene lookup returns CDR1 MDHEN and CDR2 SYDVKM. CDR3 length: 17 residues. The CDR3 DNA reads TGTGCCAGCAGTTCCGGGACTCCTTCCTCTGGGGCCAACGTCCTGACTTTC. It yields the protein CASSSGTPSSGANVLTF.

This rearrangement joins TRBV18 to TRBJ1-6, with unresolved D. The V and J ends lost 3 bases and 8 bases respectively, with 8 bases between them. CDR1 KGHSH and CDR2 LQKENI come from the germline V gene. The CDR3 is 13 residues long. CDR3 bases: TGTGCCAGCTCACCGGCTCCTGATTCACCCCTCCACTTT. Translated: CASSPAPDSPLHF.

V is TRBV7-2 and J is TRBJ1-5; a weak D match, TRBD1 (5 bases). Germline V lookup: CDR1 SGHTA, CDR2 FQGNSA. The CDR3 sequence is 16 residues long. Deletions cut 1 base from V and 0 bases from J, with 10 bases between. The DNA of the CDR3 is TGTGCCAGCAGCTTAGTGGCAGGGTATAGCAATCAGCCCCAGCATTTT. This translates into CASSLVAGYSNQPQHF.

The CDR3 sequence is CASSPGTGVMNTEAFF. CDR3 bases: TGTGCCAGCTCACCAGGGACAGGGGTCATGAACACTGAAGCTTTCTTT. The gene calls are TRBV18 and TRBJ1-1; 10 bases match TRBD1. Trimming cost V 2 bases and J 0 bases; bases outside gene matches: 3. Germline V CDR1 and CDR2: KGHSH, LQKENI. The CDR3 is 16 amino acids.

The CDR3: CASSLGLAGGSSIQYF. Here the CDR3 DNA reads TGTGCCAGCAGTTTAGGGCTAGCGGGGGGGAGTAGCATTCAGTACTTC. The J gene is TRBJ2-4, the V gene TRBV28; 12 bases match TRBD2. The V gene's germline CDR1 is MDHEN and CDR2 SYDVKM. J gave up 9 bases and V 2 bases, and 8 bases lay outside the gene matches. This CDR3 has 16 amino acids.

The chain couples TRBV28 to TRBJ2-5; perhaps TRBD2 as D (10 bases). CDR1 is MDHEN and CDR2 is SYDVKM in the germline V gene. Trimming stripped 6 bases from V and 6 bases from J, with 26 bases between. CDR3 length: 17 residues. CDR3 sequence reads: CASSPFKRGGQGKTQYF. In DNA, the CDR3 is TGTGCCAGCAGCCCCTTTAAGCGGGGGGGACAGGGAAAGACCCAGTACTTC.

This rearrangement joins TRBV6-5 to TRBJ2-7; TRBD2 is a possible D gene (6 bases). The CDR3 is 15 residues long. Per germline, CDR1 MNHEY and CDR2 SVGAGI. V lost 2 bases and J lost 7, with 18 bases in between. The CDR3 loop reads CASSYVGTPPYEQYF. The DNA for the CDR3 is TGTGCCAGCAGTTACGTCGGGACTCCCCCTTATGAGCAGTACTTC.

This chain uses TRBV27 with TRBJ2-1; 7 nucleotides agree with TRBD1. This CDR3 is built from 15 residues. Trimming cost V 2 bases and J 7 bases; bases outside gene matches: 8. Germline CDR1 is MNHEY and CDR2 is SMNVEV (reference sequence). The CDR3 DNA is TGTGCCAGCAGTTTAAACAGGGGCCTTGGGAATGAGCAGTTCTTC. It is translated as CASSLNRGLGNEQFF.

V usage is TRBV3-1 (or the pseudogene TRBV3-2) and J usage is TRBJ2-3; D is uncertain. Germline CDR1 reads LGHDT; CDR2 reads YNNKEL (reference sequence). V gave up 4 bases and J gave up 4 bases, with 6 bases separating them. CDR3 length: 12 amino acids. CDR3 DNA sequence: TGTGCCAGCAGCCCAATAGCAGATACGCAGTATTTT. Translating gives CASSPIADTQYF.